This is a list of T cell receptor beta chains from one sample in a study of shared clonotypes between healthy human individuals. Produced via immunoSEQ multiplex PCR; TCRdb's table is partial and in-frame only. The table shows under 1 million clones, with approximately 97% occurring only once. Sequenced material: naive CD8+ T cells sorted from blood. The source is a man younger than 45 in good health. The CDR3 runs from the conserved cysteine through the conserved F or W. A D gene is named only where the DNA matches it firmly. Size is stated for part of the rows, as once, few or many counts, or as a class when the clone is expanded.

TRBV2	TRBD2	TRBJ2-1	few	CASSVKAGGGNEQFF	TGTGCCAGCAGTGTCAAAGCGGGAGGCGGGAATGAGCAGTTCTTC
TRBV27	TRBD1	TRBJ2-1	.	CASSEEDRGVNEQFF	TGTGCCAGCTCCGAGGAGGACAGGGGGGTCAATGAGCAGTTCTTC
TRBV2	.	TRBJ1-2	.	CASRGRAYGYTF	TGTGCCAGCAGAGGCAGGGCCTATGGCTACACCTTC
TRBV5-1	TRBD2	TRBJ2-7	.	CASSEGLAGGLYEQYF	TGCGCCAGCAGCGAGGGACTAGCGGGAGGTCTCTACGAGCAGTACTTC
TRBV2	TRBD1	TRBJ1-1	.	CASSDGRGAEAFF	TGTGCCAGCAGTGACGGCAGGGGGGCCGAAGCTTTCTTT
TRBV2	TRBD1	TRBJ2-4	.	CASFFSPDSRDRKNIQYF	TGTGCCAGTTTCTTCTCCCCCGACTCCCGGGACAGGAAAAACATTCAGTACTTC
TRBV4-3	.	TRBJ2-2	.	CASSQEGAGHTGELFF	TGCGCCAGCAGCCAAGAAGGCGCAGGGCACACCGGGGAGCTGTTTTTT
TRBV4-1	.	TRBJ1-5	.	CASSQVPPGSNQPQHF	TGCGCCAGCAGCCAAGTACCTCCGGGTAGCAATCAGCCCCAGCATTTT
TRBV7-9	.	TRBJ1-3	.	CASSFIIGGATSGNTIYF	TGTGCCAGCAGCTTTATTATCGGGGGAGCCACATCTGGAAACACCATATATTTT
TRBV30	TRBD1	TRBJ1-1	.	CAWGDSNTEAFF	TGTGCCTGGGGGGACAGCAACACTGAAGCTTTCTTT
TRBV19	TRBD1	TRBJ2-7	.	CASSVGQGANEQYF	TGTGCCAGTAGTGTGGGACAGGGGGCTAACGAGCAGTACTTC
TRBV10-3	.	TRBJ2-7	.	CASSDPGQGRYEQYF	TGTGCCAGCAGCGATCCGGGGCAGGGAAGGTACGAGCAGTACTTC
TRBV9	.	TRBJ2-1	.	CASSVWGSGFDEQFF	TGTGCCAGCAGCGTCTGGGGCAGCGGGTTCGATGAGCAGTTCTTC
TRBV27	.	TRBJ2-5	.	CASSYLGEHQTQYF	TGTGCCAGCAGTTATCTGGGAGAGCACCAGACCCAGTACTTC